Presented here are 32 T cell receptor beta chains from one specimen sequenced in a study of blood T cell repertoires in COVID-19. The repertoire was sequenced with immunoSEQ multiplex PCR; TCRdb's copy has only in-frame clones and lacks some. Of 450,000 or so clones in the sample, around 91% were seen once. The sample comprised peripheral blood. Every receptor here comes from a woman in her 40s with COVID-19, enrolled during active disease.

The rearrangement uses TRBV7-9 and TRBJ2-1, with D tentatively TRBD2 (5 bases). V was shortened by 1 base and J by 6 bases, with 13 bases between the two germline ends. This CDR3 is 15 amino acids long. Germline-derived CDR1 and CDR2 are SEHNR and FQNEAQ (reference sequence). Here the CDR3 reads CASSLVAGGGNEQFF. The CDR3 bases are TGTGCCAGCAGCTTAGTGGCGGGCGGAGGCAATGAGCAGTTCTTC.

CDR3 coding DNA: TGTGCCACCAGTGCAGGGCTGTACAATCAGCCCCAGCATTTT. Translation gives CATSAGLYNQPQHF. The rearrangement joins TRBV24-1 to TRBJ1-5; D may be TRBD1 (5 bases). Germline assignment: CDR1 KGHDR and CDR2 SFDVKD. Trimming took off 5 bases at V and 3 bases at J, with 10 bases between the two ends. The CDR3 runs to 14 residues.

The chain is built from TRBV6-2 or TRBV6-3 and TRBJ1-1, with 7 bases identical to TRBD1. The germline V gene encodes CDR1 MNHEY and CDR2 SVGEGT. The CDR3 has 15 residues. Germline trimming cut 5 bases from V and 1 base from J; bases unmatched to any gene: 7. The CDR3 sequence is CASSQPGTANTEAFF. As DNA, the CDR3 is TGTGCCAGCAGTCAGCCCGGGACAGCGAACACTGAAGCTTTCTTT.

The genes are TRBV7-9 and TRBJ1-1; D call uncertain. Trimming took 5 bases from V and 0 from J, leaving 10 bases between them. The germline gives CDR1 SEHNR, CDR2 FQNEAQ (reference sequence). The CDR3 loop spans 14 amino acids. This CDR3 is CASSPADMNTEAFF. CDR3 coding DNA: TGTGCCAGCAGCCCCGCAGATATGAACACTGAAGCTTTCTTT.

The chain recombines TRBV19 with TRBJ2-1, with D perhaps matching TRBD1 (5 bases). V gave up 8 bases and J gave up 0 bases, with 14 bases separating them. CDR1 and CDR2 (germline): LNHDA, SQIVND (reference sequence). The CDR3 consists of 15 residues. CDR3 residues: CASSDRRNSYNEQFF. The CDR3 nucleotides read TGTGCCAGTTCTGACAGACGAAACTCCTACAATGAGCAGTTCTTC.

In regard to this clone: The same CDR3 arises from other DNA sequences in this sample as well. This sequence joins TRBV27 and TRBJ1-1; a weak D match, TRBD1 (6 bases). Germline V lookup: CDR1 MNHEY, CDR2 SMNVEV (reference sequence). The CDR3 consists of 13 residues. Trimming cost V 3 bases and J 1 base, with 6 bases left between them. The CDR3 DNA reads as TGTGCCAGCAGTTTCAGGGGGAACACTGAAGCTTTCTTT. Translation: CASSFRGNTEAFF.

In the case of this clone: Other DNA sequences within the sample encode an identical CDR3. The genes are TRBV7-3 and TRBJ1-1; D may be TRBD1 (5 bases). Germline V gives CDR1 SGHTA, CDR2 FQGTGA. This CDR3 spans 13 amino acids. V shed 2 bases and J shed 5 bases, with 9 bases lying between them. Here the CDR3 reads CASSLQGSTEAFF. The CDR3 DNA follows: TGTGCCAGCAGCTTACAGGGTAGTACTGAAGCTTTCTTT.

This clone showed up just once. This CDR3 is CAWSLRGYTEAFF. The CDR3 region has the DNA TGTGCCTGGAGCCTCAGGGGATACACTGAAGCTTTCTTT. The V gene is TRBV30, the J gene TRBJ1-1; possible D gene TRBD1, 6 bases. This CDR3 contains 13 residues. Per germline, CDR1 GTSNPN and CDR2 SVGIG (reference sequence). The V end lost 3 bases, the J end lost 3 bases, and 11 bases lay between the germline ends.

The chain couples TRBV7-2 to TRBJ1-2; D not certain. The CDR3 spans 13 residues. V lost 1 base and J 6 bases, leaving 9 bases between the germline ends. The germline V gene encodes CDR1 SGHTA and CDR2 FQGNSA. This CDR3 reads CASSLGPSDGYTF. CDR3 DNA: TGTGCCAGCAGCTTAGGGCCCAGCGATGGCTACACCTTC.

This clone was seen just once. This sequence joins TRBV28 and TRBJ1-2; tentative D call: TRBD1 (6 bases). The germline V gene encodes CDR1 MDHEN and CDR2 SYDVKM. The CDR3 covers 15 residues. V was pared by 7 bases and J by 5 bases, with 20 bases between. The CDR3 DNA reads as TGTGCCAGCATCAGGGGCTTCGGAGTCGATTATGGCTACACCTTC. Protein sequence: CASIRGFGVDYGYTF.

V is TRBV7-2 and J is TRBJ2-5, with D possibly matching TRBD1 (6 bases). Trimming cost V 5 bases and J 0 bases, with 13 bases left between them. The germline gives CDR1 SGHTA, CDR2 FQGNSA. The CDR3 contains 15 residues. The CDR3 here is CASSRTDQNQETQYF. As DNA, the CDR3 is TGTGCCAGCAGCCGGACAGATCAAAACCAAGAGACCCAGTACTTC.

The chain is built from TRBV5-1 and TRBJ1-5, with unresolved D. The CDR3 is 14 amino acids. V shed 0 bases and J shed 3 bases, with 7 bases lying between them. The germline gives CDR1 SGHRS, CDR2 YFSETQ. The CDR3 bases are TGCGCCAGCAGCTTGGACGGGGTCAATCAGCCCCAGCATTTT. It yields the protein CASSLDGVNQPQHF. The variable domain in full, completed from reference TRBV5-1 and TRBJ1-5, reads KAGVTQTPRYLIKTRGQQVTLSCSPISGHRSVSWYQQTPGQGLQFLFEYFSETQRNKGNFPGRFSGRQFSNSRSEMNVSTLELGDSALYLCASSLDGVNQPQHFGDGTRLSIL.

The rearrangement joins TRBV9 to TRBJ2-2, with TRBD2 as a possible D gene (6 bases). The CDR3 length is 14 residues. CDR1 SGDLS and CDR2 YYNGEE come from the germline V gene. Trimming took 3 bases from V and 7 from J, leaving 13 bases between them. The CDR3 DNA is TGTGCCAGCAGCGCTACCACCGGGGGCGGGGAGCTGTTTTTT. This gives the protein CASSATTGGGELFF.

The V and J genes are TRBV27 and TRBJ1-4; D might be TRBD1 (5 bases). There are 14 residues in the CDR3. Trimming shortened V by 7 bases and J by 6 bases, and 15 bases separated the two germline ends. Germline V gene data show CDR1 as MNHEY and CDR2 as SMNVEV (reference sequence). The CDR3 coding sequence is TGTGCCAGCACCATCAGCGGAGGGGATGAAAAACTGTTTTTT. It specifies CASTISGGDEKLFF.

V gene TRBV7-9 combines with J gene TRBJ2-7; 7 bases are a match to TRBD1. The CDR3 spans 17 residues. Losses at the gene ends were 2 bases for V and 2 bases for J; bases not matched to a gene: 12. Germline V gives CDR1 SEHNR, CDR2 FQNEAQ (reference sequence). CDR3 protein: CASSLRWARDSPYEQYF. Written as DNA, the CDR3 is TGTGCCAGCAGCTTACGGTGGGCCCGGGACAGCCCCTACGAGCAGTACTTC.

V and J are TRBV6-5 and TRBJ2-1; tentative D call: TRBD1 (5 bases). V dropped 5 bases and J dropped 8 bases, with 7 bases sitting between them. The CDR3 consists of 11 residues. Germline assignment: CDR1 MNHEY and CDR2 SVGAGI. The CDR3: CASSTGHEQFF. For the CDR3, the DNA is TGTGCCAGCAGTACAGGACATGAGCAGTTCTTC.

V and J are TRBV11-1 and TRBJ1-2, with D hard to call. The CDR3 covers 13 residues. CDR1 is SGHAT, CDR2 FQDESV, per germline (reference sequence). Trimming shortened V by 4 bases and J by 5 bases, and 11 bases separated the two germline ends. The CDR3 loop reads CASSSHQDYGYTF. CDR3 coding DNA: TGTGCCAGCAGCTCCCACCAGGATTATGGCTACACCTTC.

This clone has just a few counts. V is TRBV28 and J is TRBJ1-3; D unresolved. Germline V gives CDR1 MDHEN, CDR2 SYDVKM. Between the trimmed V and J ends, which lost 3 bases and 0 bases, there was a span of 9 bases. The CDR3 totals 15 residues. CDR3 region: CASSFGGTSGNTIYF. The CDR3 DNA reads as TGTGCCAGCAGTTTTGGTGGCACCTCTGGAAACACCATATATTTT.

The V call is TRBV5-1, the J call TRBJ2-3; 10 bases map to TRBD2. Germline-derived CDR1 and CDR2 are SGHRS and YFSETQ. V was clipped by 4 bases and J by 0 bases; unmatched bases: 17. CDR3 length: 20 amino acids. CDR3 amino acids: CASSPGASGGHGASTDTQYF. The DNA for the CDR3 is TGCGCCAGCAGCCCGGGGGCTAGCGGGGGACACGGAGCCAGCACAGATACGCAGTATTTT.

CDR3 sequence (DNA): TGTGCCAGCAGTCGGGTTAGCGGGGGGCAAGAGACCCAGTACTTC. It encodes CASSRVSGGQETQYF. The chain links TRBV7-3 to TRBJ2-5; 10 bases match TRBD2. The trim removed 6 bases at V and 2 bases at J, leaving 6 bases unmatched. The germline gives CDR1 SGHTA, CDR2 FQGTGA. The CDR3 runs 15 residues. Complete variable domain (other parts from reference TRBV7-3 and TRBJ2-5): GAGVSQTPSNKVTEKGKYVELRCDPISGHTALYWYRQSLGQGPEFLIYFQGTGAADDSGLPNDRFFAVRPEGSVSTLKIQRTERGDSAVYLCASSRVSGGQETQYFGPGTRLLVL.

Here the CDR3 DNA reads TGTGCCAGCAGCTTGACAGGGGGTCGTGGCTACACCTTC. Its translation: CASSLTGGRGYTF. The V call is TRBV5-4, the J call TRBJ1-2; 8 bases align to TRBD1. CDR3 size: 13 residues. Germline values: CDR1 SGHNT, CDR2 YYREEE (reference sequence). Germline trimming cut 1 base from V and 7 bases from J; bases unmatched to any gene: 3.

The chain employs TRBV6-5 and TRBJ1-2, with a possible D match to TRBD1 (6 bases). Trimming pared 5 bases from V and 4 bases from J, leaving 14 bases between. The CDR3 covers 14 residues. Germline V gives CDR1 MNHEY, CDR2 SVGAGI. The DNA of the CDR3 is TGTGCCAGCAGTAACCCTTTGGACAGCTATGGCTACACCTTC. Protein: CASSNPLDSYGYTF.

The CDR3 is CASSQDLNRVAGELFF. The CDR3 DNA reads as TGTGCCAGCAGCCAAGATCTTAACAGGGTAGCGGGGGAGCTGTTTTTT. V gene TRBV14 combines with J gene TRBJ2-2, with D possibly matching TRBD1 (6 bases). Trimming stripped 0 bases from V and 8 bases from J, with 16 bases between. Germline CDR1 SGHDN, CDR2 FVKESK. The CDR3 covers 16 residues.

The rearrangement uses TRBV7-3 and TRBJ2-1; TRBD2 matches 9 bases. The CDR3 sequence is 17 residues long. Germline V gene sequence: CDR1 SGHTA, CDR2 FQGTGA. Germline trimming cut 1 base from V and 8 bases from J; bases unmatched to any gene: 12. The CDR3 here is CASSLMGVGGRVDEQFF. The DNA for the CDR3 is TGTGCCAGCAGCTTAATGGGCGTCGGCGGGAGGGTCGATGAGCAGTTCTTC.

The genes are TRBV18 and TRBJ1-1; possible D gene TRBD1, 5 bases. The length of the CDR3 is 15 residues. Trimming pared 6 bases from V and 3 bases from J, leaving 17 bases between. Germline values: CDR1 KGHSH, CDR2 LQKENI. CDR3 protein: CASSPGQGEYTEAFF. The CDR3 DNA reads TGTGCCAGCTCCCCAGGGCAGGGCGAGTACACTGAAGCTTTCTTT.

This chain connects TRBV3-1 (or the pseudogene TRBV3-2) to TRBJ2-7, with D maybe TRBD2 (6 bases). The V end was cut by 1 base, the J end by 1 base, with 14 bases between. The CDR3 sequence is 16 residues long. CDR1 and CDR2 (germline): LGHDT, YNNKEL (reference sequence). The CDR3 loop reads CASSQVWGLASYEQYF. CDR3 nucleotide sequence: TGTGCCAGCAGCCAAGTTTGGGGTCTAGCGTCCTACGAGCAGTACTTC.

The rearrangement links TRBV27 to TRBJ1-1, with D tentatively TRBD1 (5 bases). In germline, CDR1 is MNHEY, CDR2 SMNVEV (reference sequence). The CDR3 contains 13 residues. Trimming took 6 bases from V and 3 from J, leaving 11 bases between them. The CDR3 DNA sequence: TGTGCCAGCAGCCCTAAGGGGCACACTGAAGCTTTCTTT. Encoded protein: CASSPKGHTEAFF.

This sequence joins TRBV19 and TRBJ1-2; 10 bases align to TRBD1. V shed 5 bases and J 4 bases; nucleotides not matched to a gene: 7. CDR1 LNHDA and CDR2 SQIVND come from the germline V gene (reference sequence). The CDR3 has 15 residues. This CDR3 is CASSERGQGTYGYTF. The DNA of the CDR3 is TGTGCCAGTAGTGAGAGGGGACAGGGGACCTATGGCTACACCTTC. The variable domain in full, with the rest retrieved from reference TRBV19 and TRBJ1-2, is DGGITQSPKYLFRKEGQNVTLSCEQNLNHDAMYWYRQDPGQGLRLIYYSQIVNDFQKGDIAEGYSVSREKKESFPLTVTSAQKNPTAFYLCASSERGQGTYGYTFGSGTRLTVV.

The CDR3 region is CATATNTGGRTDTQYF. The CDR3 bases are TGTGCCACCGCTACTAATACAGGGGGCCGAACAGATACGCAGTATTTT. The chain carries TRBV10-3 and TRBJ2-3; 9 bases match TRBD1. V dropped 10 bases and J dropped 3; count of bases not matched to a gene: 14. Germline V gives CDR1 ENHRY, CDR2 SYGVKD. The CDR3 spans 16 residues.

This clone turned up a few times. The gene calls are TRBV30 and TRBJ1-5, with D maybe TRBD1 (6 bases). This CDR3 contains 13 residues. Deletions cut 1 base from V and 5 bases from J, with 9 bases between. Looked up from germline, CDR1 is GTSNPN and CDR2 is SVGIG (reference sequence). In DNA form, the CDR3 reads TGTGCCTGGAGTGCAGGGGTGCATCAGCCCCAGCATTTT. Translating it yields CAWSAGVHQPQHF.

This sequence joins TRBV19 and TRBJ2-7; TRBD2 aligns across 10 bases. CDR3 size: 15 residues. V shed 4 bases, J shed 5 bases, and the junction held 8 bases outside the gene matches. Germline V CDR1 and CDR2: LNHDA, SQIVND (reference sequence). CDR3 in amino acids: CASSTYTGTSDEQYF. The CDR3 coding sequence is TGTGCCAGTAGTACTTATACCGGGACTAGCGACGAGCAGTACTTC.

The rearrangement joins TRBV9 to TRBJ2-7, with 7 bases fitting TRBD2. Germline loops: CDR1 SGDLS, CDR2 YYNGEE. V trimming: 3 bases; J trimming: 0 bases; junction bases outside the gene matches: 6. CDR3 length equals 15 residues. The CDR3 here is CASSEGAGSSYEQYF. The CDR3 DNA follows: TGTGCCAGCAGCGAGGGAGCGGGAAGCTCCTACGAGCAGTACTTC. Full variable domain (rest looked up from reference TRBV9 and TRBJ2-7): DSGVTQTPKHLITATGQRVTLRCSPRSGDLSVYWYQQSLDQGLQFLIQYYNGEERAKGNILERFSAQQFPDLHSELNLSSLELGDSALYFCASSEGAGSSYEQYFGPGTRLTVT.